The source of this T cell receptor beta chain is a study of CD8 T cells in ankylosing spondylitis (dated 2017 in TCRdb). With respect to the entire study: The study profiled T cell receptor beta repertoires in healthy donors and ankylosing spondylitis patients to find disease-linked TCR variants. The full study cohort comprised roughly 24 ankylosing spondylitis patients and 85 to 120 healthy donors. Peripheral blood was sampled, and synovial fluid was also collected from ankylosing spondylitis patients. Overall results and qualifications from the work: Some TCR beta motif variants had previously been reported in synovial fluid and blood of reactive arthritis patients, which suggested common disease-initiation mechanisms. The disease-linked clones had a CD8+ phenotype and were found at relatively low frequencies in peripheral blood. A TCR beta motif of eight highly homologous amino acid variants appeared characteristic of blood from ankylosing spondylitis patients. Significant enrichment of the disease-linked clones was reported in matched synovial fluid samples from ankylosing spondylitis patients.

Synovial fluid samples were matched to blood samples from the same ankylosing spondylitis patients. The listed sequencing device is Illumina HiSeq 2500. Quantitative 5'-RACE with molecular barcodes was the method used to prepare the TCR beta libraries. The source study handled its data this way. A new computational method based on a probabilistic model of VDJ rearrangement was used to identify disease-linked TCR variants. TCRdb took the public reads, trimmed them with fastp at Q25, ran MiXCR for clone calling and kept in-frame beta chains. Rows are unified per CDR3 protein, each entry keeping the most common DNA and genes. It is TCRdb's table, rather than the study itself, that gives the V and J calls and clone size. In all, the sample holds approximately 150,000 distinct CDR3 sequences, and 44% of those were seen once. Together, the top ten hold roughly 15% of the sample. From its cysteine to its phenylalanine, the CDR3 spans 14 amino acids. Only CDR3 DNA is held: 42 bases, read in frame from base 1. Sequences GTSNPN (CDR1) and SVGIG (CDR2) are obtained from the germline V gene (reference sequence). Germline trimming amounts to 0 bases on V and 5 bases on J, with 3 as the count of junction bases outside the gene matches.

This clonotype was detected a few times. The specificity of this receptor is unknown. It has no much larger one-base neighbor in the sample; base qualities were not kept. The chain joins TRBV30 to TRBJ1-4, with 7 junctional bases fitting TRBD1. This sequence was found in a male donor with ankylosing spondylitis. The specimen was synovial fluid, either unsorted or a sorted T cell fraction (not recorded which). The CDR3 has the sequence CAWSVTGRNEKLFF. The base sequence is TGTGCCTGGAGTGTGACAGGGCGAAATGAAAAACTGTTTTTT.